Below are 29 T cell receptor beta chains sequenced from a single sample in a study of blood T cell repertoires in COVID-19. Generated by immunoSEQ multiplex PCR, the TCRdb table keeps only in-frame clones and is missing some. The sample lists more than 200,000 clones; around 80% were seen once. The specimen sequenced was peripheral blood. Receptors were obtained from a woman between 40 and 50 years old with active or convalescent COVID-19.

The chain uses TRBV2 and TRBJ1-5, with D hard to call. The CDR3 extends over 13 amino acids. Germline loops: CDR1 SNHLY, CDR2 FYNNEI. Trimming cost V 3 bases and J 3 bases, with 6 bases left between them. The CDR3 is CASSDSLNQPQHF. CDR3 bases: TGTGCCAGCAGTGACAGTCTCAATCAGCCCCAGCATTTT.

The rearrangement uses TRBV6-1 and TRBJ1-2; weak D call: TRBD1 (5 bases). Trimming removed 3 bases from V and 6 bases from J, with 5 bases in between. The CDR3 totals 11 residues. Germline CDR1 and CDR2: MNHNS and SASEGT. The CDR3 bases are TGTGCCAGCAGTGACAGGGATGGCTACACCTTC. This encodes CASSDRDGYTF.

The J gene is TRBJ1-5, the V gene TRBV28; possibly TRBD1 for D (5 bases). The CDR3 runs to 17 residues. Germline loops: CDR1 MDHEN, CDR2 SYDVKM. V was trimmed by 0 bases and J by 0 bases, leaving 12 bases between them. The CDR3, as DNA: TGTGCCAGCAGTTTATGGGGGGGACTCTATAGCAATCAGCCCCAGCATTTT. Protein sequence: CASSLWGGLYSNQPQHF.

The V gene is TRBV7-2, the J gene TRBJ1-2, with 7 bases lining up with TRBD1. The CDR3 consists of 15 residues. The V gene end was trimmed by 2 bases and the J gene end by 2 bases; junction bases not matched to a gene: 5. Germline V gene data show CDR1 as SGHTA and CDR2 as FQGNSA. CDR3: CASSLTRGRNYGYTF. DNA for the CDR3: TGTGCCAGCAGCTTAACGAGGGGGCGAAACTATGGCTACACCTTC.

This CDR3 is CASRPQGAVYNSPLHF. CDR3 in DNA: TGTGCCAGCAGACCACAGGGGGCGGTCTATAATTCACCCCTCCACTTT. This chain joins TRBV28 and TRBJ1-6; 9 bases fit TRBD1. Per the germline V gene, CDR1 is MDHEN and CDR2 is SYDVKM. The CDR3 contains 16 residues. The V gene end was trimmed by 6 bases and the J gene end by 3 bases; junction bases not matched to a gene: 6. Looking up the rest from reference TRBV28 and TRBJ1-6 gives the full variable domain: DVKVTQSSRYLVKRTGEKVFLECVQDMDHENMFWYRQDPGLGLRLIYFSYDVKMKEKGDIPEGYSVSREKKERFSLILESASTNQTSMYLCASRPQGAVYNSPLHFGNGTRLTVT.

The chain recombines TRBV14 with TRBJ2-5; tentatively, D is TRBD2 (6 bases). The CDR3 extends over 13 amino acids. V lost 1 base to trimming and J lost 4 bases, with 7 bases between them. The germline gives CDR1 SGHDN, CDR2 FVKESK. CDR3 sequence: CASSQGRGETQYF. CDR3 in DNA: TGTGCCAGCAGCCAAGGGAGGGGAGAGACCCAGTACTTC. The full variable domain, its missing parts supplied by reference TRBV14 and TRBJ2-5, is EAGVTQFPSHSVIEKGQTVTLRCDPISGHDNLYWYRRVMGKEIKFLLHFVKESKQDESGMPNNRFLAERTGGTYSTLKVQPAELEDSGVYFCASSQGRGETQYFGPGTRLLVL.

This chain connects TRBV19 to TRBJ2-4; maybe TRBD1 (6 bases). V was clipped by 7 bases and J by 8 bases, with 15 bases between them. The CDR3 sequence is 13 residues long. Per germline, CDR1 LNHDA and CDR2 SQIVND (reference sequence). The CDR3 coding sequence is TGTGCCAGTAACCCAATAGGGGGTTACATTCAGTACTTC. It is translated as CASNPIGGYIQYF.

The V call is TRBV5-1, the J call TRBJ1-1; 8 bases agree with TRBD1. CDR3 length: 14 amino acids. The V gene's germline CDR1 is SGHRS and CDR2 YFSETQ. V was clipped by 4 bases and J by 1 base; unmatched bases: 3. This CDR3 is CASSIGQGNTEAFF. CDR3 coding DNA: TGCGCCAGCAGCATTGGACAGGGGAACACTGAAGCTTTCTTT.

The V gene is TRBV6-4, the J gene TRBJ2-6; perhaps TRBD2 as D (5 bases). This CDR3 spans 15 amino acids. Germline CDR1 is MRHNA and CDR2 is SNTAGT. Trimming stripped 5 bases from V and 0 bases from J, with 8 bases between. The CDR3 DNA follows: TGTGCCAGCAGTCGGACTCGCTCTGGGGCCAACGTCCTGACTTTC. Translated, it gives CASSRTRSGANVLTF.

The chain couples TRBV4-1 to TRBJ1-1, with 10 bases identical to TRBD1. The trim removed 3 bases at V and 4 bases at J, leaving 5 bases unmatched. The CDR3 is 15 amino acids. In germline, CDR1 is MGHRA, CDR2 YSYEKL. For the CDR3, the DNA is TGCGCCAGCAGCCAGGACAGGGGGATGGCCACTGAAGCTTTCTTT. This codes for CASSQDRGMATEAFF.

The J gene is TRBJ2-2, the V gene TRBV7-6; D is uncertain. The CDR3 has 11 residues. Germline CDR1 SGHVS, CDR2 FNYEAQ. Trimming took off 3 bases at V and 11 bases at J, with 7 bases between the two ends. This chain's CDR3 is CASSFATELFF. The CDR3 DNA is TGTGCCAGCAGCTTCGCAACTGAGCTGTTTTTT.

This sequence joins TRBV24-1 and TRBJ2-7; tentative D call: TRBD1 (5 bases). CDR1 is KGHDR, CDR2 SFDVKD, per germline. CDR3 size: 12 residues. The germline V and J ends were trimmed by 3 bases and 9 bases, with 11 bases remaining between them. The CDR3, as DNA: TGTGCCACCAGTGATACGCAGGGCGGGCAGTACTTC. It is translated as CATSDTQGGQYF.

The gene calls are TRBV11-2 and TRBJ1-1, with D hard to call. This CDR3 has 13 amino acids. Germline assignment: CDR1 SGHAT and CDR2 FQNNGV. The germline V and J ends were trimmed by 5 bases and 6 bases, with 13 bases remaining between them. The CDR3 reads CASSLLATPEAFF. In nucleotides, the CDR3 is TGTGCCAGCAGCCTTTTGGCAACCCCTGAAGCTTTCTTT.

The chain recombines TRBV18 with TRBJ2-7, with TRBD1 matching 7 bases. CDR3 size: 13 residues. J gave up 1 base and V 3 bases, and 0 bases lay outside the gene matches. CDR1 KGHSH and CDR2 LQKENI come from the germline V gene. The CDR3 loop reads CASSPDRSYEQYV. CDR3 nucleotides: TGTGCCAGCTCACCGGACAGGTCCTACGAGCAGTACGTC.

The V and J genes are TRBV6-1 and TRBJ1-2, with D perhaps TRBD1 (6 bases). CDR1 and CDR2 (germline): MNHNS, SASEGT. V was pared by 3 bases and J by 4 bases, with 12 bases between. The CDR3 totals 14 residues. DNA for the CDR3: TGTGCCAGCAGTGAGACCCGGACAGCCTATGGCTACACCTTC. It codes for CASSETRTAYGYTF.

The chain uses TRBV11-2 and TRBJ1-4, with D possibly TRBD1 on 6 matching bases. V was cut by 6 bases and J by 8 bases, with 16 bases left in between. Germline CDR1 is SGHAT and CDR2 is FQNNGV. CDR3 length equals 14 residues. The CDR3 is CASRGLGAVEKLFF. The CDR3 nucleotides are TGTGCCAGCAGGGGGTTGGGGGCTGTGGAAAAACTGTTTTTT.

J is TRBJ1-2 and V is TRBV21-1; TRBD1 was called by the table and not checked on the DNA. TRBV21-1 counts as a pseudogene. This CDR3 has 16 amino acids. Here the CDR3 DNA reads TGTGCCAGCAGCAAAGGTTGGAGGACAGCGAAGTATGGCTACACCTTC. Amino acids: CASSKGWRTAKYGYTF.

The chain links TRBV24-1 to TRBJ2-7; 8 positions match TRBD1. V lost 5 bases, J lost 6 bases, and 5 bases stayed unmatched. From germline, CDR1 is KGHDR and CDR2 SFDVKD. CDR3 length: 13 residues. CDR3 residues: CATSVGQGAEQYF. The CDR3 bases are TGTGCCACCAGTGTCGGACAGGGAGCCGAGCAGTACTTC.

This chain's CDR3 is CAAGDPTSPLHF. The CDR3 DNA reads as TGTGCCGCAGGCGATCCCACTTCACCCCTCCACTTT. The chain couples TRBV15 to TRBJ1-6; D is unclear. Germline V gene lookup returns CDR1 LNHNV and CDR2 YYDKDF (reference sequence). Trimming cost V 11 bases and J 9 bases, with 14 bases left between them. CDR3 length: 12 residues.

The chain couples TRBV28 to TRBJ2-7; possible D gene TRBD1, 5 bases. Germline V gene lookup returns CDR1 MDHEN and CDR2 SYDVKM. V lost 5 bases and J lost 5, with 19 bases in between. The CDR3 spans 15 residues. CDR3 nucleotides: TGTGCCAGCAGTGCGGCAGGGATGACCAACCACGAGCAGTACGTC. Translating gives CASSAAGMTNHEQYV.

The gene calls are TRBV5-6 and TRBJ1-3; D is possibly TRBD1 (5 bases). This CDR3 comprises 14 residues. Trimming shortened V by 4 bases and J by 4 bases, and 12 bases separated the two germline ends. Germline values: CDR1 SGHDT, CDR2 YYEEEE. DNA of the CDR3: TGTGCCAGCAGCCTAGACAGAAGAGGAAACACCATATATTTT. It translates to CASSLDRRGNTIYF.

DNA of the CDR3: TGTGCCACCAGTCGACCACCGGGAGGCAATCAGCCCCAGCATTTT. Its translation: CATSRPPGGNQPQHF. This chain links TRBV15 with TRBJ1-5, with D uncertain. The CDR3 covers 15 residues. The V gene's germline CDR1 is LNHNV and CDR2 YYDKDF (reference sequence). Trimming cost V 6 bases and J 2 bases, with 14 bases left between them. The full variable domain, rest sourced from reference TRBV15 and TRBJ1-5, is DAMVIQNPRYQVTQFGKPVTLSCSQTLNHNVMYWYQQKSSQAPKLLFHYYDKDFNNEADTPDNFQSRRPNTSFCFLDIRSPGLGDTAMYLCATSRPPGGNQPQHFGDGTRLSIL.

CDR3 amino acids: CATSASGDPGNEQFF. The CDR3 nucleotides are TGTGCCACCAGTGCCTCAGGGGACCCTGGGAATGAGCAGTTCTTC. This sequence joins TRBV24-1 and TRBJ2-1; D is perhaps TRBD1 (6 bases). The length of the CDR3 is 15 residues. The germline V gene encodes CDR1 KGHDR and CDR2 SFDVKD. The V end lost 5 bases, the J end lost 7 bases, and 17 bases lay between the germline ends.

The genes are TRBV3-1 (or the pseudogene TRBV3-2) and TRBJ2-3, with a tentative D call TRBD1 (6 bases). The V gene's germline CDR1 is LGHDT and CDR2 YNNKEL (reference sequence). The CDR3 contains 17 residues. The V gene lost 3 bases and the J gene lost 0 bases, with 16 bases spanning the gap. CDR3 in DNA: TGTGCCAGCAGCCACGAACAGGGCAAGGGTAGCACAGATACGCAGTATTTT. It specifies CASSHEQGKGSTDTQYF.

CDR3 coding DNA: TGTGCCAGCAGTCGTCTAGCGGGGGGGCGCAATGAGCAGTTCTTC. This sequence encodes CASSRLAGGRNEQFF. The J gene is TRBJ2-1, the V gene TRBV2, with TRBD2 identical over 12 bases. CDR3 length equals 15 residues. The germline V gene encodes CDR1 SNHLY and CDR2 FYNNEI. The junction had 5 bases not matched to a gene; V was cut back by 5 bases and J by 6 bases.

The chain carries TRBV6-2 or TRBV6-3 and TRBJ1-5; D call uncertain. Germline lookup yields CDR1 MNHEY and CDR2 SVGEGT. Between the trimmed V and J ends, which lost 6 bases and 9 bases, there was a span of 15 bases. The CDR3 is 13 residues long. CDR3 region: CASSTGGNGPQHF. CDR3 nucleotides: TGTGCCAGCAGCACGGGAGGGAACGGGCCCCAGCATTTT.

The CDR3 sequence: CASSYRRGDTEAFF. The CDR3 coding sequence is TGTGCCAGCAGTTACCGCAGGGGGGACACTGAAGCTTTCTTT. J is TRBJ1-1 and V is TRBV6-6; 7 bases match TRBD1. The CDR3 length is 14 residues. V was clipped by 2 bases and J by 3 bases; unmatched bases: 3. The germline V gene encodes CDR1 MNHNY and CDR2 SVGAGI (reference sequence).

This clone has only one observation. This chain connects TRBV2 to TRBJ1-2; a possible D gene is TRBD1 (5 bases). The CDR3 length is 13 residues. Looked up from germline, CDR1 is SNHLY and CDR2 is FYNNEI. V dropped 7 bases and J dropped 2 bases, with 11 bases sitting between them. The DNA for the CDR3 is TGTGCCAGCATTAAGGGGCTAAACTATGGCTACACCTTC. As protein: CASIKGLNYGYTF.

The rearrangement links TRBV11-2 to TRBJ1-6; no definite D call. The CDR3 is made up of 12 amino acids. V lost 5 bases, J lost 5 bases, and 4 bases lay in between. Germline lookup yields CDR1 SGHAT and CDR2 FQNNGV. The CDR3 loop is CASSPNNSPLHF. The CDR3 bases are TGTGCCAGCAGCCCAAATAATTCACCCCTCCACTTT.